This TCR beta chain appears in the sequencing data of a study of cytomegalovirus exposure and HLA in healthy donors. About the study: An earlier analysis identified 120 million or so unique TCR beta sequences in 150 million to 200 million T cells. Overall study findings and caveats: After further analysis at a later stage, around 17,000 TCR beta sequences were associated with HLA alleles at 0.05 false discovery rate. Later on, an analysis showed TCR association rates differing by HLA locus, with DRB1 the most and HLA-C the fewest.

The CDR3 totals 14 residues. V lost 0 bases and J lost 5; bases outside the gene matches: 1. Germline CDR1 reads MNHEY; CDR2 reads SVGAGI. As concerns this clone: Its antigen is not identified.

Use of 60 Vbeta and 13 Jbeta primers characterized the PCR. The assay was immunoSEQ multiplex PCR, and TCRdb's table has in-frame clones only and misses some. The sample has about 67,000 clones; about 70% are singletons. V usage is TRBV6-5 and J usage is TRBJ1-1, with TRBD1 matching over 9 bases. Input material: PBMCs. The TCR sequence derives from a woman in her twenties or thirties in good health and CMV-seronegative. The DNA for the CDR3 is TGTGCCAGCAGTTACTCGACAGGGGGAACTGAAGCTTTCTTT. Its protein is CASSYSTGGTEAFF.